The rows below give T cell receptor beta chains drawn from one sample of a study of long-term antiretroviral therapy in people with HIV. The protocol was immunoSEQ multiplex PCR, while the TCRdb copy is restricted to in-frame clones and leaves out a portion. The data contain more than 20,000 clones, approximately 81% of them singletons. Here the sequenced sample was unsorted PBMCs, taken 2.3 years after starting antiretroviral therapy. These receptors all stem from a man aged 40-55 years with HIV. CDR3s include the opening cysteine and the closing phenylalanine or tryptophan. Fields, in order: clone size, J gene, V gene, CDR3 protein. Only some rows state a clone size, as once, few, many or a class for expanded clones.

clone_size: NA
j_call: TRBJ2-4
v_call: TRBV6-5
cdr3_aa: CASRSKHIAKNIQYF

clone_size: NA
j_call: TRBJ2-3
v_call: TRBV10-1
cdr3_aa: CASSPGSSTDTQYF

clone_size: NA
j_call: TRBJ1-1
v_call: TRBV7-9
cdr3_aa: CASSPDGIMNTEAFF

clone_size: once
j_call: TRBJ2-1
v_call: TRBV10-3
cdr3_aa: CAISEASGGRGSDEQFF

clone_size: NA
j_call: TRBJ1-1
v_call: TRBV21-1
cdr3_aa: CATPAVNTEAFF

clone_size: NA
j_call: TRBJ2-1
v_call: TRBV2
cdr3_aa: CASSEALWLAGGYNEQFF

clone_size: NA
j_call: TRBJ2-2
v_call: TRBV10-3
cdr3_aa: CAIAGSSAGTGELFF

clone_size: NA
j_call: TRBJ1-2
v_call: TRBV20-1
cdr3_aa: CSANLYGYTF

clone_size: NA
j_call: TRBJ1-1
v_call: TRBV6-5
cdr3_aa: CASSRGQNTEAFF

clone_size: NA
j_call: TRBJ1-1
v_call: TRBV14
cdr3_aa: CASSQVRGASEAFF

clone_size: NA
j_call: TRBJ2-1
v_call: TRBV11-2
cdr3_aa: CASSLVASGYNEQFF

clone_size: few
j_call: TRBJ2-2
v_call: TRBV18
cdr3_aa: CASSPWTSNTGELFF

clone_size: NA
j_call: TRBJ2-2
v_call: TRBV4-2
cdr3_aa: CASSQDPAGGGRTGELFF

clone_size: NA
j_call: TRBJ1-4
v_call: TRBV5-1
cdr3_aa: CASSSQQGPATNEKLFF

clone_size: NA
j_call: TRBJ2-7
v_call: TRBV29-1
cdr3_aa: CSVEAGQNYEQYF

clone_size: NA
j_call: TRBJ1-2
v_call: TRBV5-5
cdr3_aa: CASSLEGRNYGYTF

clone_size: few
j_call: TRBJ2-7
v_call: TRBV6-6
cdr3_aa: CASSLETYEQYF

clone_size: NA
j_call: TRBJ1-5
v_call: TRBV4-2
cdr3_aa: CASSSRDRGRSNQPQHF

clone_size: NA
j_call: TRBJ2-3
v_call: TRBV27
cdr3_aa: CASRNPLESTDTQYF

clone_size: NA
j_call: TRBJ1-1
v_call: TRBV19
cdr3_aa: CASTTGTRAVMNTEAFF

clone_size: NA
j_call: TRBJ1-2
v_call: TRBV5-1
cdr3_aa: CASSAIGTGNGYTF

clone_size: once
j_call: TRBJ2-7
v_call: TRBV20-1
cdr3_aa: CSASYLDEQYF

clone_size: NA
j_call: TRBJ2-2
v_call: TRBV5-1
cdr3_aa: CASSSGISTGELFF

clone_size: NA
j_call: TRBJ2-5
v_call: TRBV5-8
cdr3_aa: CASSPWRASGSRYGETQYF

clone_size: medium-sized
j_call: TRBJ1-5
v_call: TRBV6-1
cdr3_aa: CASSEVGGGRAQHF

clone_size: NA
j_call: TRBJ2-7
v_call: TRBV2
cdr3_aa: CASRTGTGPKYEQYF

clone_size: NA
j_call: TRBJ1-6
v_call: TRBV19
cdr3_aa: CASRAQGARNSPLHF

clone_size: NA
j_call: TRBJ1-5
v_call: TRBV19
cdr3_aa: CASSIELIRGQYSNQPQHF

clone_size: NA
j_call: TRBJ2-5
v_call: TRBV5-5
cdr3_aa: CATTDLLEAQYF

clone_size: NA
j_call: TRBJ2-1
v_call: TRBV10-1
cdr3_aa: CASSEGIISYNEQFF

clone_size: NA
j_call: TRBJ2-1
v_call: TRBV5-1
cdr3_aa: CASSHSITALTEQFF

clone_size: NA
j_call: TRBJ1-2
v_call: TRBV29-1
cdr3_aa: CSAIIPHGSSENYGYTF

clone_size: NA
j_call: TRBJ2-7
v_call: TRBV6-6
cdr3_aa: CASSPGQFSYEQYF

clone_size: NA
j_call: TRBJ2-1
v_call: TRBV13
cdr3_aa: CASSLREVRYNEQFF

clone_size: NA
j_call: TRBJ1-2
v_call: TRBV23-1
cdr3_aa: CARGQGGRCGYTF

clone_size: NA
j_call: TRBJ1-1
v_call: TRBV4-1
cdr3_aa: CASSQALLAFF

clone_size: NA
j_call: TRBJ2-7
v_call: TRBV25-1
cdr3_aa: CASSEGQGVYEQYF

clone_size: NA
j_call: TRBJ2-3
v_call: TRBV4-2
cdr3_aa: CASSPVRSGSSTDTQYF

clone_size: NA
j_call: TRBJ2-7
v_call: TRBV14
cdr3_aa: CASSPALNTYEQYF

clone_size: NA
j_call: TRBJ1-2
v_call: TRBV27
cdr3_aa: CASSLFGTGGKEGYTF

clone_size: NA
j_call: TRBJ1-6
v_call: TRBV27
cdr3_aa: CASSKRDLVYNSPLHF

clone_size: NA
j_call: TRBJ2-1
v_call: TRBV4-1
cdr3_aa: CASSPLPRGPGSYNEQFF

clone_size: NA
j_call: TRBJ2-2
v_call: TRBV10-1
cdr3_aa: CASSATYTGELFF

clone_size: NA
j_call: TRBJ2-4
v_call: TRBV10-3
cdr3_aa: CAISGGTFSIQYF

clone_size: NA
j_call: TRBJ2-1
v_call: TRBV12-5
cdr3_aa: CASAEPPAGGFGQFF

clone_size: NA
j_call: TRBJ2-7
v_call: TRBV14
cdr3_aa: CASSHGTGLTYEQYF

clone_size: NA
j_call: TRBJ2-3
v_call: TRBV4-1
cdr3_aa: CASSQDLFGVRSRTDTQYF

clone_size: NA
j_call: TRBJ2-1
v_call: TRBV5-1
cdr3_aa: CASTGTRDNEQFF

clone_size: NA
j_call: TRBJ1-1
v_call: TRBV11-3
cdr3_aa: CASSNRVGNTEAFF

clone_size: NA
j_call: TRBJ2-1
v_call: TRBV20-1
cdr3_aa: CSVGLYNEQFF

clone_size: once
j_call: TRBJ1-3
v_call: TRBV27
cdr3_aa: CASSSRFPPSGNTIYF

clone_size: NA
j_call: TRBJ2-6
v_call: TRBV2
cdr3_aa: CASSEQGTGANVLTF

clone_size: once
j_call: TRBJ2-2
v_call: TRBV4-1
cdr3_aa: CASSQVFGGMGASTGELFF

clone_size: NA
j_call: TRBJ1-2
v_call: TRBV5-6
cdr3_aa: CASSLGQGNHYFGYTF

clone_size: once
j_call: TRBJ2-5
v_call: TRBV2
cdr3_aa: CASHEAALETQYF